In this sample, the clone carrying this T cell receptor beta chain turned up a few times. This sample is part of a study of T-cell memory formation after mild COVID-19. The CDR3 runs 14 residues. Germline lookup yields CDR1 LNHNV and CDR2 YYDKDF (reference sequence). Trimming cost V 2 bases and J 9 bases; bases outside gene matches: 5. Employing constant-segment primers, 5'RACE generated TCR alpha and TCR beta cDNA libraries bearing sample barcodes and UMIs. TCRdb ran MiXCR on the 5' RACE reads and lists one entry per CDR3 protein. Of fewer than 650,000 distinct CDR3 sequences in the sample, 15% to 20% were seen once.

The gene calls are TRBV15 and TRBJ2-1; the match to TRBD2 covers 9 bases. Sequencing was done on a sample of PBMCs or a T cell subset sorted from them (not recorded which). The TCR originated in an adult woman who had mild COVID-19 (a few samples of this study predate the infection). Cell type and time point are not known. The CDR3 DNA is TGTGCCACCAGCAGACTTAGCGGGAGTGTTGAGCAGTTCTTC. It yields the protein CATSRLSGSVEQFF.